The entry below describes one T cell receptor (beta chain). These data come from a study of blood T cells in healthy people across ages. Then a second PCR, running about 6 to 12 cycles, was carried out with a sample-barcoded 5' primer and a J-beta primer mix. MiXCR, run by TCRdb on the 5' RACE reads, gives a single entry per CDR3 protein. The sample gives over a million distinct CDR3 sequences, 42% of which show up once; approximately 7.9% is in the top ten. The CDR3 sequence is 16 residues long. Germline values: CDR1 LGHDT, CDR2 YNNKEL (reference sequence). V dropped 0 bases and J dropped 7 bases, with 18 bases sitting between them.

Sequencing was carried out using blood. This chain uses TRBV3-1 with TRBJ2-5, with D possibly being TRBD2 (5 bases). The origin of this receptor is a young woman in good health. The CDR3 spells CASSQEDDYQRGTQYF. CDR3 coding DNA: TGTGCCAGCAGCCAAGAAGACGACTACCAAAGAGGGACCCAGTACTTC.